This T cell receptor beta chain was recorded in a study of blood T cells in healthy people across ages. Germline lookup yields CDR1 MNHEY and CDR2 SVGEGT. V was trimmed by 5 bases and J by 5 bases, leaving 16 bases between them. This CDR3 comprises 14 residues. This clonotype was detected a few times. What it recognizes is unknown. Study-level findings and limits: A roughly linear fall in TCR beta diversity per million T cells was seen with increasing age.

A sample-barcoded 5' primer and a J-beta primer mix were used in a second PCR of roughly 7 to 11 cycles. One entry per CDR3 protein results from TCRdb running MiXCR on the 5' RACE reads. The table has under 2,000,000 distinct CDR3 sequences, around half seen once; the top ten hold over 2%. Sequencing was done on a sample of blood. The chain couples TRBV6-2 or TRBV6-3 to TRBJ2-7; D is perhaps TRBD1 (6 bases). The clonotype comes from a woman aged 40 to 49 in good health. The CDR3: CASSQTTGFHEQYF. The CDR3 bases are TGTGCCAGCAGTCAGACGACAGGTTTCCACGAGCAGTACTTC.